One and the same sample provided the 25 T cell receptor beta chains below, sequenced in a study of blood T cell repertoires in COVID-19 (dated by TCRdb to the early 2020s). The library was obtained by the immunoSEQ multiplex PCR assay. As stored in TCRdb, this immuneACCESS dataset retains in-frame rearrangements with V and J assigned. A fraction of the clones does not appear; measured against another copy, unresolved V genes explain less than half of the discrepancy, and the remainder lacks a known reason. The sample table records about 270,000 clones; just over 90% of these occur just once. Approximately 2.4% of the sample comes from the top ten. Sequencing was done on a sample of PBMCs or T cells enriched from blood (not recorded which). The source of these receptors is a woman aged 35 to 49 with acute COVID-19.

The chain combines TRBV18 with TRBJ1-1; 12 bases match TRBD1. This CDR3 has 14 residues. Germline values: CDR1 KGHSH, CDR2 LQKENI. V shed 6 bases and J 8 bases; nucleotides not matched to a gene: 7. The CDR3 DNA sequence: TGTGCCAGCTCGGGGACAGGGGGCGCGATGGAAGCTTTCTTT. Translating gives CASSGTGGAMEAFF.

The chain carries TRBV28 and TRBJ1-5, with TRBD1 identical over 7 bases. Per the germline V gene, CDR1 is MDHEN and CDR2 is SYDVKM. The CDR3 is 17 residues long. The V gene end was trimmed by 1 base and the J gene end by 7 bases; junction bases not matched to a gene: 13. CDR3 protein: CASSLLRADRERQPQHF. Here the CDR3 DNA reads TGTGCCAGCAGTTTATTGAGGGCAGACAGGGAGAGGCAGCCCCAGCATTTT.

This chain connects TRBV4-1 to TRBJ2-1; the match to TRBD2 covers 11 bases. Germline values: CDR1 MGHRA, CDR2 YSYEKL. The V gene end was trimmed by 1 base and the J gene end by 9 bases; junction bases not matched to a gene: 8. CDR3 length equals 16 residues. The CDR3 loop reads CASSQVRLAGSGEQFF. The CDR3, as DNA: TGCGCCAGCAGCCAAGTGAGACTAGCGGGATCAGGTGAGCAGTTCTTC.

The chain joins TRBV20-1 to TRBJ1-2; weak D call: TRBD1 (5 bases). V was clipped by 5 bases and J by 7 bases, with 11 bases between them. The CDR3 covers 11 residues. Germline V gene sequence: CDR1 DFQATT, CDR2 SNEGSKA (reference sequence). DNA of the CDR3: TGCAGTGCTTCAGGGTACTCTGGCTACACCTTC. This sequence encodes CSASGYSGYTF.

The rearrangement uses TRBV28 and TRBJ2-5; 10 bases fit TRBD1. Per germline, CDR1 MDHEN and CDR2 SYDVKM. With 3 bases clipped from V and 5 bases from J, the junction kept 6 bases outside the gene matches. CDR3 size: 15 residues. The CDR3 DNA is TGTGCCAGCAGTTTCGGGACAGGGGTGCGGGAGACCCAGTACTTC. It codes for CASSFGTGVRETQYF. Full variable domain (rest looked up from reference TRBV28 and TRBJ2-5): DVKVTQSSRYLVKRTGEKVFLECVQDMDHENMFWYRQDPGLGLRLIYFSYDVKMKEKGDIPEGYSVSREKKERFSLILESASTNQTSMYLCASSFGTGVRETQYFGPGTRLLVL.

This sequence joins TRBV5-8 and TRBJ2-1; possibly TRBD1 for D (5 bases). Looked up from germline, CDR1 is SGHTS and CDR2 is YDEGEE. V was cut by 0 bases and J by 6 bases, with 10 bases left in between. CDR3 length equals 14 residues. The CDR3 loop reads CASSLVSGANEQFF. The CDR3 nucleotides are TGTGCCAGCAGCTTGGTGTCTGGGGCCAATGAGCAGTTCTTC.

The gene calls are TRBV13 and TRBJ2-1, with TRBD2 matching 9 bases. The V and J ends lost 1 base and 7 bases, in that order; junction bases with no gene match: 17. This CDR3 region has 19 residues. Germline loops: CDR1 PRHDT, CDR2 FYEKMQ (reference sequence). CDR3 sequence reads: CASSLEGLAGRGEVNEQFF. DNA for the CDR3: TGTGCCAGCAGCTTAGAGGGCCTAGCGGGAAGAGGAGAGGTTAATGAGCAGTTCTTC.

This chain joins TRBV6-5 and TRBJ1-6; D not certain. The CDR3 spans 13 residues. Trimming took 8 bases from V and 4 from J, leaving 9 bases between them. The germline gives CDR1 MNHEY, CDR2 SVGAGI. CDR3 sequence (DNA): TGTGCCAGCCTACCCGGGTATAATTCACCCCTCCACTTT. It translates to CASLPGYNSPLHF.

The chain is built from TRBV5-4 and TRBJ1-6, with D maybe TRBD1 (6 bases). The germline V gene encodes CDR1 SGHNT and CDR2 YYREEE (reference sequence). The V end was cut by 4 bases, the J end by 8 bases, with 16 bases between. The CDR3 consists of 15 residues. In DNA, the CDR3 is TGTGCCAGCAGCCCTGACAGGTCGATCTATTCACCCCTCCACTTT. It is translated as CASSPDRSIYSPLHF.

CDR3: CASSFPAGGNIQYF. The CDR3 DNA is TGTGCCAGCAGCTTTCCAGCGGGGGGAAACATTCAGTACTTC. The rearrangement joins TRBV7-8 to TRBJ2-4, with TRBD2 identical over 9 bases. The J segment lost 6 bases and the V segment lost 3 bases, leaving 3 bases of the junction unmatched. Germline V gene data show CDR1 as SGHVS and CDR2 as FQNEAQ. This CDR3 has 14 residues.

The chain has TRBV7-2 and TRBJ2-7, with D unresolved. V was trimmed by 3 bases and J by 6 bases, leaving 18 bases between them. The CDR3 runs to 15 residues. Germline V gene data show CDR1 as SGHTA and CDR2 as FQGNSA. CDR3 protein: CASSFLVATAAEQYF. Written as DNA, the CDR3 is TGTGCCAGCAGCTTTTTAGTCGCCACGGCGGCCGAGCAGTACTTC. Filled out from reference TRBV7-2 and TRBJ2-7, the complete variable domain reads GAGVSQSPSNKVTEKGKDVELRCDPISGHTALYWYRQSLGQGLEFLIYFQGNSAPDKSGLPSDRFSAERTGGSVSTLTIQRTQQEDSAVYLCASSFLVATAAEQYFGPGTRLTVT.

The chain joins TRBV3-1 (or the pseudogene TRBV3-2) to TRBJ1-2; the D gene is possibly TRBD1 (5 bases). Germline CDR1 is LGHDT and CDR2 is YNNKEL (reference sequence). The CDR3 contains 14 residues. Deletions cut 1 base from V and 4 bases from J, with 10 bases between. CDR3 nucleotides: TGTGCCAGCAGCCAAGTGGGCAGGGTCTATGGCTACACCTTC. Protein sequence: CASSQVGRVYGYTF.

The chain joins TRBV7-9 to TRBJ1-6; D ambiguous. Germline CDR1 is SEHNR and CDR2 is FQNEAQ (reference sequence). The CDR3 is 16 residues long. The ends were cut back, 0 bases at V and 9 bases at J, with 15 bases in the middle. Here the CDR3 reads CASSLAEGGRISPLHF. In DNA, the CDR3 is TGTGCCAGCAGCTTAGCGGAGGGTGGGAGGATTTCACCCCTCCACTTT.

The gene calls are TRBV5-1 and TRBJ1-2, with 11 bases aligning to TRBD1. The CDR3 is 16 residues long. Germline V gives CDR1 SGHRS, CDR2 YFSETQ. Trimming removed 0 bases from V and 9 bases from J; junction bases left unmatched: 10. CDR3 bases: TGCGCCAGCAGCTTGGCGGCCCGGACAGGGGGCAATAGCTACACCTTC. This encodes CASSLAARTGGNSYTF.

This clone was seen more than once but under ten times. The chain links TRBV4-2 to TRBJ2-5; 7 positions match TRBD2. The length of the CDR3 is 15 residues. Per the germline V gene, CDR1 is LGHNA and CDR2 is YNFKEQ. V shed 3 bases and J 2 bases; nucleotides not matched to a gene: 6. CDR3 bases: TGTGCCAGCAGCCACCGTGCGGGGGTACAAGAGACCCAGTACTTC. Encoded protein: CASSHRAGVQETQYF.

V usage is TRBV12-3 or TRBV12-4 and J usage is TRBJ1-2; TRBD1 aligns across 7 bases. V lost 6 bases to trimming and J lost 8 bases; unmatched junction nucleotides: 9. CDR3 length equals 13 residues. The CDR3 loop reads CASSLTGTRGYTF. The CDR3 bases are TGTGCCAGCAGCCTGACAGGGACGCGCGGCTACACCTTC.

The chain links TRBV3-1 (or the pseudogene TRBV3-2) to TRBJ1-2; D perhaps matches TRBD1 (5 bases). This CDR3 is 13 amino acids long. Germline CDR1 and CDR2: LGHDT and YNNKEL (reference sequence). The ends were cut back, 3 bases at V and 4 bases at J, with 9 bases in the middle. The CDR3 DNA reads TGTGCCAGCAGCCAGGGGGAGGGCTATGGCTACACCTTC. Its translation: CASSQGEGYGYTF.

The rearrangement uses TRBV5-3 and TRBJ1-2, with 7 bases matching TRBD1. TRBV5-3 is an ORF, with its function uncertain. This CDR3 is built from 15 residues. J lost 8 bases, V lost 4 bases, and 14 bases had no gene match. This CDR3 reads CARSPAGGGQVGYTF. Written as DNA, the CDR3 is TGTGCCAGAAGCCCAGCGGGCGGAGGACAGGTGGGCTACACCTTC.

The chain couples TRBV6-4 to TRBJ1-1; D call uncertain. This CDR3 contains 14 residues. Germline V gene lookup returns CDR1 MRHNA and CDR2 SNTAGT. V was cut by 2 bases and J by 2 bases, with 9 bases left in between. As DNA, the CDR3 is TGTGCCAGCAGTGACCGACACAGAAACACTGAAGCTTTCTTT. It is translated as CASSDRHRNTEAFF.

The chain combines TRBV19 with TRBJ1-1, with TRBD1 as a possible D gene (5 bases). V was clipped by 5 bases and J by 4 bases, with 11 bases between them. Per the germline V gene, CDR1 is LNHDA and CDR2 is SQIVND (reference sequence). CDR3 length equals 13 residues. The CDR3 is CASSQRGVTEAFF. CDR3 bases: TGTGCCAGTAGTCAACGGGGGGTCACTGAAGCTTTCTTT.

The rearrangement uses TRBV7-6 and TRBJ2-2; 7 nucleotides agree with TRBD1. The CDR3 is 16 amino acids. J was trimmed by 4 bases and V by 0 bases; bases with no gene match: 5. Germline CDR1 is SGHVS and CDR2 is FNYEAQ. DNA for the CDR3: TGTGCCAGCAGCTTAGCCCAAACAGGGGTCACCGGGGAGCTGTTTTTT. This translates into CASSLAQTGVTGELFF.

V and J are TRBV6-1 and TRBJ2-7; no clear D. Trimming left V 2 bases short and J 4 bases short, with 6 bases between. This CDR3 is 12 amino acids long. The germline gives CDR1 MNHNS, CDR2 SASEGT. The CDR3 region is CASSETRYEQYF. The CDR3 DNA reads as TGTGCCAGCAGTGAAACGAGATACGAGCAGTACTTC.

The chain is built from TRBV10-3 and TRBJ1-5, with 8 positions matching TRBD1. CDR1 ENHRY and CDR2 SYGVKD come from the germline V gene. The CDR3 has 14 amino acids. After removal of 2 bases from V and 7 bases from J, the junction contained 4 bases not matched to a gene. The CDR3: CAISETGTGQPQHF. CDR3 in DNA: TGTGCCATCAGTGAGACCGGGACAGGCCAGCCCCAGCATTTT.

The chain joins TRBV5-4 to TRBJ2-5; TRBD1 is a possible D gene (6 bases). The germline V and J ends were trimmed by 3 bases and 1 base, with 10 bases remaining between them. This CDR3 has 14 residues. Germline V lookup: CDR1 SGHNT, CDR2 YYREEE (reference sequence). The DNA for the CDR3 is TGTGCCAGCAGCTCCACAGGGTCCCAAGAGACCCAGTACTTC. It codes for CASSSTGSQETQYF.

The rearrangement links TRBV2 to TRBJ2-1; no clear D. Trimming cost V 6 bases and J 8 bases, with 8 bases left between them. The CDR3 runs to 11 residues. The germline V gene has CDR1 SNHLY and CDR2 FYNNEI. The CDR3 nucleotides read TGTGCCAGCAGGAGATACGATGAGCAGTTCTTC. It translates to CASRRYDEQFF.